These 21 T cell receptor beta chains originate from one sample sequenced in a study of radiotherapy plus CTLA-4 blockade in lung cancer. Sequenced by immunoSEQ multiplex PCR; TCRdb stores in-frame clones only, minus some. The repertoire holds more than 75,000 clones, with 55% to 75% as singletons. The sample here was peripheral blood, taken from a patient treated with radiotherapy plus ipilimumab. These receptors came from a human donor with non-small cell lung cancer that progressed on radiotherapy plus ipilimumab.

The chain has TRBV28 and TRBJ2-3, with D tentatively TRBD1 (6 bases). The CDR3 has 16 amino acids. Trimming cost V 2 bases and J 2 bases, with 14 bases left between them. Germline CDR1 MDHEN, CDR2 SYDVKM. CDR3 in amino acids: CASSLGARGTTDTQYF. The CDR3 DNA sequence: TGTGCCAGCAGTTTAGGGGCCAGGGGTACCACAGATACGCAGTATTTT. Drawing the rest from reference TRBV28 and TRBJ2-3, the complete variable domain is DVKVTQSSRYLVKRTGEKVFLECVQDMDHENMFWYRQDPGLGLRLIYFSYDVKMKEKGDIPEGYSVSREKKERFSLILESASTNQTSMYLCASSLGARGTTDTQYFGPGTRLTVL.

The V call is TRBV18, the J call TRBJ2-5; a weak D match, TRBD1 (5 bases). Trimming pared 1 base from V and 0 bases from J, leaving 9 bases between. CDR1 is KGHSH, CDR2 LQKENI, per germline. This CDR3 has 15 amino acids. The CDR3 reads CASSPLEDNQETQYF. CDR3 nucleotides: TGTGCCAGCTCACCACTAGAGGACAACCAAGAGACCCAGTACTTC.

This chain links TRBV6-5 with TRBJ1-6, with D uncertain. V was pared by 2 bases and J by 8 bases, with 16 bases between. The V gene's germline CDR1 is MNHEY and CDR2 SVGAGI. This CDR3 contains 16 residues. The CDR3 reads CASSYGPGLRDSPLHF. The CDR3 DNA is TGTGCCAGCAGTTACGGCCCGGGGTTAAGGGATTCACCCCTCCACTTT.

V and J are TRBV9 and TRBJ2-5, with D unresolved. Germline CDR1 is SGDLS and CDR2 is YYNGEE. Trimming took 0 bases from V and 5 from J, leaving 8 bases between them. CDR3 size: 13 residues. The CDR3 DNA reads as TGTGCCAGCAGCGTAGAACCACGGGAGACCCAGTACTTC. Translated: CASSVEPRETQYF.

CDR3 bases: TGTGCCAGCAGCCGGCGGGACAGTTATAACTATGGCTACACCTTC. Translation gives CASSRRDSYNYGYTF. V usage is TRBV7-2 and J usage is TRBJ1-2, with 7 bases matching TRBD1. Per germline, CDR1 SGHTA and CDR2 FQGNSA. V was clipped by 5 bases and J by 1 base; unmatched bases: 7. The CDR3 has 15 residues.

The V call is TRBV27, the J call TRBJ2-7; TRBD1 matches 7 bases. The V gene's germline CDR1 is MNHEY and CDR2 SMNVEV (reference sequence). The CDR3 has 13 residues. Trimming cost V 6 bases and J 6 bases; bases outside gene matches: 8. The DNA of the CDR3 is TGTGCCAGCAGCCTGACAGGGTGGGGCGAGCAGTACTTC. Translating it yields CASSLTGWGEQYF.

The CDR3 here is CASSPGGGADTQYF. The CDR3 region has the DNA TGTGCCAGCAGCCCAGGGGGAGGTGCAGATACGCAGTATTTT. The V gene is TRBV7-3, the J gene TRBJ2-3, with a possible D match to TRBD1 (7 bases). The CDR3 sequence is 14 residues long. V gave up 5 bases and J gave up 4 bases, with 13 bases separating them. Per germline, CDR1 SGHTA and CDR2 FQGTGA.

This chain joins TRBV10-3 and TRBJ2-7; 9 nucleotides line up with TRBD1. The V segment lost 6 bases and the J segment 5 bases; nucleotides outside the gene matches: 5. CDR1 is ENHRY and CDR2 is SYGVKD in the germline V gene. This CDR3 comprises 13 residues. The CDR3 reads CAISSDRGHEQYF. The CDR3 nucleotides are TGTGCCATCAGCTCGGACAGGGGCCACGAGCAGTACTTC.

This clone came up a few times. The V call is TRBV28, the J call TRBJ2-7; D not certain. The CDR3 consists of 17 residues. Germline CDR1 reads MDHEN; CDR2 reads SYDVKM. Trimming pared 6 bases from V and 0 bases from J, leaving 21 bases between. The CDR3 DNA reads as TGTGCCAGCAGCACCCTCCGACTTGACGGAACCTCCTACGAGCAGTACTTC. This translates into CASSTLRLDGTSYEQYF.

This clone was observed a handful of times. The V call is TRBV27, the J call TRBJ1-2; D uncertain. Germline-derived CDR1 and CDR2 are MNHEY and SMNVEV (reference sequence). This CDR3 is built from 20 residues. V shed 0 bases and J shed 14 bases, with 37 bases lying between them. CDR3 residues: CASSLSTVLSPLSVLHPRTF. CDR3 bases: TGTGCCAGCAGTTTATCCACAGTGTTAAGTCCCCTGTCAGTCCTTCATCCCCGAACCTTC.

This chain joins TRBV11-2 and TRBJ2-7; the D call may be TRBD1 or TRBD2 (5 bases each). Trimming took off 1 base at V and 4 bases at J, with 14 bases between the two ends. This CDR3 has 15 residues. Per the germline V gene, CDR1 is SGHAT and CDR2 is FQNNGV. Here the CDR3 reads CASSLAGTVGYEQYF. The CDR3 DNA reads as TGTGCCAGCAGCTTAGCCGGGACGGTGGGATACGAGCAGTACTTC.

This chain connects TRBV5-1 to TRBJ2-2; the match to TRBD1 covers 8 bases. Germline CDR1 SGHRS, CDR2 YFSETQ. With 3 bases clipped from V and 3 bases from J, the junction kept 4 bases outside the gene matches. The CDR3 extends over 15 amino acids. The CDR3 spells CASSWTGLDTGELFF. CDR3 coding DNA: TGCGCCAGCAGCTGGACAGGGTTGGACACCGGGGAGCTGTTTTTT.

The sample holds a few counts of this clone. The V call is TRBV6-5, the J call TRBJ2-1, with D perhaps being TRBD1 or TRBD2 (6 bases each). CDR1 MNHEY and CDR2 SVGAGI come from the germline V gene. The CDR3 covers 15 residues. V was trimmed by 6 bases and J by 0 bases, leaving 12 bases between them. The CDR3, as DNA: TGTGCCAGCAGATGGGGGGCAGACTCCTACAATGAGCAGTTCTTC. It encodes CASRWGADSYNEQFF.

This clone was recorded only once. The chain is built from TRBV21-1 and TRBJ1-4; TRBD1 was called by the table and not checked on the DNA. TRBV21-1 is a listed pseudogene. The CDR3 runs 15 residues. The CDR3 loop is CASSSDRGTNEKLFF. The CDR3 DNA sequence: TGTGCCAGCAGCTCCGACAGGGGGACTAATGAAAAACTGTTTTTT.

The rearrangement uses TRBV19 and TRBJ2-1; D unresolved. The length of the CDR3 is 16 residues. Germline V lookup: CDR1 LNHDA, CDR2 SQIVND (reference sequence). The V end was cut by 5 bases, the J end by 7 bases, with 21 bases between. The CDR3 DNA reads TGTGCCAGTAGTCCGGATTATATCTACCTCGAGAATGAGCAGTTCTTC. Translating it yields CASSPDYIYLENEQFF.

The V gene is TRBV6-5, the J gene TRBJ2-1; TRBD2 matches 12 bases. CDR1 and CDR2 (germline): MNHEY, SVGAGI. This CDR3 region has 16 residues. Unmatched junction bases numbered 6, after V lost 4 bases and J lost 5 bases. In DNA form, the CDR3 reads TGTGCCAGCAGTTGGGGACTAGCGGGCACCCACAATGAGCAGTTCTTC. It encodes CASSWGLAGTHNEQFF.

The rearrangement uses TRBV30 and TRBJ1-5; possible D gene TRBD1, 6 bases. Per germline, CDR1 GTSNPN and CDR2 SVGIG (reference sequence). This CDR3 region has 18 residues. Trimming removed 0 bases at V and 0 bases at J, with 18 bases between. The CDR3 sequence: CAWSVGTSNYYSNQPQHF. For the CDR3, the DNA is TGTGCCTGGAGTGTTGGGACATCCAACTACTATAGCAATCAGCCCCAGCATTTT. The full variable domain, rest sourced from reference TRBV30 and TRBJ1-5, is SQTIHQWPATLVQPVGSPLSLECTVEGTSNPNLYWYRQAAGRGLQLLFYSVGIGQISSEVPQNLSASRPQDRQFILSSKKLLLSDSGFYLCAWSVGTSNYYSNQPQHFGDGTRLSIL.

This clone showed up many times. The CDR3 spells CASTATGVQSPLHF. CDR3 coding DNA: TGTGCCAGCACCGCGACAGGGGTCCAGTCACCCCTCCACTTT. This chain connects TRBV7-2 to TRBJ1-6; 8 bases map to TRBD1. CDR3 length: 14 residues. V lost 7 bases to trimming and J lost 10 bases; unmatched junction nucleotides: 9. The V gene's germline CDR1 is SGHTA and CDR2 FQGNSA.

Comments on this clone: Other DNA sequences in the sample encode the same CDR3. This chain joins TRBV7-3 and TRBJ1-1, with D unclear. The CDR3 is 13 amino acids. The germline V gene encodes CDR1 SGHTA and CDR2 FQGTGA. The ends were cut back, 3 bases at V and 2 bases at J, with 7 bases in the middle. The CDR3, as DNA: TGTGCCAGCAGCTTTACTCGAAACACTGAAGCTTTCTTT. Protein sequence: CASSFTRNTEAFF.

This clone was counted a single time. The rearrangement joins TRBV4-2 to TRBJ2-5, with TRBD2 matching 8 bases. The length of the CDR3 is 16 residues. The trim removed 1 base at V and 1 base at J, leaving 5 bases unmatched. Germline CDR1 reads LGHNA; CDR2 reads YNFKEQ. CDR3 sequence (DNA): TGTGCCAGCAGCCAAGGGTGGAGCGGGGGCCAAGAGACCCAGTACTTC. As protein: CASSQGWSGGQETQYF.

The V gene is TRBV7-2, the J gene TRBJ1-2; TRBD1 agrees at 7 bases. The CDR3 totals 18 residues. Germline V gives CDR1 SGHTA, CDR2 FQGNSA. The V and J ends lost 3 bases and 8 bases, in that order; junction bases with no gene match: 21. In DNA form, the CDR3 reads TGTGCCAGCAGCTTTTATGGAGGACAGGCCCCTAGCGCGCGGGGCTACACCTTC. Translating it yields CASSFYGGQAPSARGYTF.